This TCR beta chain was obtained from a study of T cells after yellow fever vaccination. V shed 5 bases and J 5 bases; nucleotides not matched to a gene: 7. CDR1 SEHNR and CDR2 FQNEAQ come from the germline V gene (reference sequence). This CDR3 contains 14 residues. As concerns this clonotype: The antigen remains unidentified.

General study results and limits: Clonotypes appearing in both CD4 and CD8 compartments existed, and their share was small. Peak timing came faster in the weaker secondary response, day 5 versus 15.

A universal primer site and UMIs were added as TCR cDNA was made by 5'RACE template switching. MiXCR, run by TCRdb on the 5' RACE reads, gives a single entry per CDR3 protein. The data contain some 420,000 distinct CDR3 sequences, about 19% of them singletons. V and J are TRBV7-9 and TRBJ1-1; TRBD1 matches 8 bases. The TCR was taken from a man aged 18 to 30 who received the YFV17D yellow fever vaccine. Sequenced here: PBMCs, sampled before the yellow fever booster vaccination. This CDR3 is CASSHIDRGTEAFF. The CDR3 DNA follows: TGTGCCAGCAGCCACATTGACAGGGGTACTGAAGCTTTCTTT. The entire variable domain, with the rest obtained from reference TRBV7-9 and TRBJ1-1, is as follows: DTGVSQNPRHKITKRGQNVTFRCDPISEHNRLYWYRQTLGQGPEFLTYFQNEAQLEKSRLLSDRFSAERPKGSFSTLEIQRTEQGDSAMYLCASSHIDRGTEAFFGQGTRLTVV.